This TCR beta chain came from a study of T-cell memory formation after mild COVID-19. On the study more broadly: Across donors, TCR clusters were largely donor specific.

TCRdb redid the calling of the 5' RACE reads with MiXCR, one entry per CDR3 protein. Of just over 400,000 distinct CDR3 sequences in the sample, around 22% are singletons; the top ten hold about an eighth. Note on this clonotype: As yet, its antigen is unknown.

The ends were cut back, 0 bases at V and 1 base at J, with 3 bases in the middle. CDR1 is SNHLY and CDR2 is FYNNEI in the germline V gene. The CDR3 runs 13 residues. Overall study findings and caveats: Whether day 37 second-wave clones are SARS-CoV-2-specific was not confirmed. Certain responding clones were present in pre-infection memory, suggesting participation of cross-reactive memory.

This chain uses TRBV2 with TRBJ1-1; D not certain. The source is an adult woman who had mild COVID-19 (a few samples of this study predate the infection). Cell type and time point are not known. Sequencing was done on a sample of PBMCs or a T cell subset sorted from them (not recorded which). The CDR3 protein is CASSEAQNTEAFF. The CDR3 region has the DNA TGTGCCAGCAGTGAAGCGCAGAACACTGAAGCTTTCTTT.